This T cell receptor (beta chain) was sequenced in a study of T cells in Graves' hyperthyroidism and ophthalmopathy (dated by TCRdb to the late 2010s). Study-level background: To identify TCR V-J signatures that set the groups apart, the researchers used a discovery cohort of more than 95 patients, made up of about 44 with Graves' ophthalmopathy and some 56 with stable Graves' hyperthyroidism. Prospective prediction of ophthalmopathy was tested in an independent validation cohort of fewer than 20 hyperthyroidism patients and 15 to 17 patients who later progressed to ophthalmopathy. The roughly 90 discovery patients were divided at random into training and test sets in a 7:3 ratio. In addition, the study compared T-cell repertoires in thyroid tissue and in blood from about 6 Graves' hyperthyroidism patients. Once sampling was done, hyperthyroidism patients were given methimazole at a starting dose of 30 mg daily, whereas ophthalmopathy patients were given high-dose intravenous methylprednisolone. The paper describes TCR Vbeta CDR3 sequencing of 135 peripheral blood samples, made up of 43 ophthalmopathy patients, around 78 hyperthyroidism patients and some 17 progressor patients.

Overall results and qualifications from the work: Most expanded thyroid clonotypes (frequency above 0.001) were also found in blood, which suggests that blood repertoires may mirror thyroid immune responses. No statistical method was used to set the sample size in advance, and investigators knew the group allocation. In validation, progression to ophthalmopathy was predicted by the model with nearly 71% sensitivity and around 76% specificity, a median of approximately 6.5 months before onset. A 13 V-J signature model separated ophthalmopathy from stable hyperthyroidism, with roughly 88% sensitivity and roughly 81% specificity in cross-validation and 80%/75% in testing.

CDR1 and CDR2 (SGHTA, FQGNSA) derive from the germline V gene. Spanning cysteine to phenylalanine, the CDR3 consists of 17 amino acids. Left in the record is the CDR3 DNA by itself, 51 bases read in frame from the first base. Trimming accounts for 1 base at V and 1 base at J, while the number of junction bases matched to no gene is 9. This clonotype has more than one count but fewer than ten. Its antigen is still unknown. No much larger clone is present one base from it, and per-base qualities are unavailable. Exclusion was applied to patients with uncontrolled infections, other autoimmune diseases, pregnancy or lactation. Clinical symptoms, serum thyroxine and TRAb, thyroid ultrasound, and orbital computed tomography formed the basis for the diagnoses. Trizol reagent was used to extract total RNA, and RNA quality was then checked on an Agilent 2100 Bioanalyzer. Amplification of TCR beta CDR3 regions was carried out from RNA transcripts. The TCR CDR3 was subjected to a first round of RT-PCR using the HTBI primer set and the Qiagen OneStep RT-PCR kit. A second multiplex PCR round built the libraries, followed by size selection and purification. Sequencing of the libraries was done on an Illumina HiSeq2000 using paired-end 100 bp reads. As for the original processing: SOAPnuke was used to process the raw data, throwing out any read that contained adapters or uncalled bases, had a mean Phred below 15, or lacked an exact constant-primer or identifier match. COPE v1.2.5 was used to merge the high-quality paired reads, and each unique nucleotide sequence was defined as a clonotype. MiTCR v1.1 was used to align the clonotypes against IMGT TRBV, TRBD and TRBJ reference segments. Analysis was restricted to V-J combinations with a frequency above 0.0001, which covered 99% to 99.2% of repertoires. A TCS score was defined as the ratio of F50 (clonal expansion) to E x V (chaos), with BLOSUM62-based TCRdist applied between CDR3 peptides within each V-J. Welch's t-statistics and random forest reduced several hundred V-J features to 13, which were used in a naive Bayes classifier (R e1071). The similarity between thyroid and blood repertoires was quantified using the Morisita-Horn index. TCRdb redid the processing of the public reads, applying fastp at Q25 and MiXCR, and retained in-frame beta chains. Records with the same CDR3 protein are collapsed into one entry carrying the most frequent genes and DNA. These V and J calls are TCRdb output, not the study's own analysis. The table for this sample lists 660,000 or so distinct CDR3 sequences; roughly 46% of them were counted only once. Of the sample, 6.5% to 9% is held by the ten largest clones.

The V and J segments used are TRBV7-2 and TRBJ1-1, and TRBD1 aligns with 7 junction nucleotides. This sequence was found in an adult man with Graves' disease, either hyperthyroidism or ophthalmopathy (not recorded which). Source material: peripheral blood or thyroid tissue (not recorded which). CDR3 region: CASSLGSRGFGNTEAFF. The nucleotide sequence is TGTGCCAGCAGCTTAGGCTCCAGGGGGTTCGGGAACACTGAAGCTTTCTTT.